These T cell receptor beta chains were read from a single sample in a study of circulating and synovial CD4+ cells in juvenile arthritis. Sequencing used immunoSEQ multiplex PCR; TCRdb keeps in-frame clones, though not all of them. This sample yields 30,000 to 40,000 clones, of which roughly 95% are seen a single time; 0.15% to 0.2% belongs to the top ten. The sample taken for sequencing was CD4+ T cells from blood. These TCRs come from a human donor with juvenile idiopathic arthritis. The CDR3 runs from the conserved cysteine through the conserved F or W. The order of the fields is V gene, CDR3 length, J gene, CDR3 protein.

>TRBV7-9|16|TRBJ2-1
CASSPTSGSSYNEQFF
>TRBV5-1|14|TRBJ2-3
CASSLGGASDTQYF
>TRBV7-2|17|TRBJ2-3
CASSLGGRGSFTDTQYF
>TRBV4-3|15|TRBJ1-6
CASSQTSSYNSPLHF
>TRBV7-2|12|TRBJ2-7
CASSLRGYEQYF
>TRBV2|11|TRBJ1-2
CASSSGFGYTF
>TRBV2|19|TRBJ1-4
CASSEALPGQGRVGEKLFF
>TRBV28|16|TRBJ2-3
CATSQRYQGFTDTQYF
>TRBV5-6|12|TRBJ1-3
CASSLRQGAIYF
>TRBV10-3|15|TRBJ2-5
CAISPRGQGKETQYF
>TRBV7-9|14|TRBJ1-1
CASSLGGRTTEAFF
>TRBV28|17|TRBJ2-6
CASSLRSGRAGANVLTF
>TRBV7-8|20|TRBJ2-7
CASSVSPGTSGGAFSYEQYF
>TRBV11-2|13|TRBJ2-1
CASSLDSEDEQFF
>TRBV9|15|TRBJ1-1
CASSADGRVNTEAFF
>TRBV21-1|19|TRBJ2-5
CASSAKAAGTGGLGRTQYF
>TRBV6-5|14|TRBJ1-2
CASSRPGQIYGYTF
>TRBV2|14|TRBJ1-5
CASMDTGGVEPQHF
>TRBV10-3|15|TRBJ2-1
CAISGTGQAYNEQFF
>TRBV2|12|TRBJ2-1
CASSPTAGEQFF
>TRBV5-6|14|TRBJ2-1
CASSFLGGDNEQFF
>TRBV5-1|15|TRBJ2-3
CASSLGGGGTDTQYF
>TRBV10-3|17|TRBJ2-1
CAIRTGTSGSGGNEQFF
>TRBV25-1|15|TRBJ1-2
CASSGSGGWRLGYTF
>TRBV28|15|TRBJ1-4
CASSTRQGAPEKLFF
>TRBV7-9|12|TRBJ2-7
CASSYNRGEQYF
>TRBV5-4|13|TRBJ1-2
CASSLEGPYGYTF
>TRBV6-5|16|TRBJ1-1
CASSYSSAGSRLEAFF
>TRBV7-9|17|TRBJ2-1
CASSLLLAGLFGNEQFF
>TRBV15|15|TRBJ2-7
CATSRDRGVGLEQYF